Listed here are 7 T cell receptor beta chains from one sample, sequenced in a study of blood T cell repertoires in COVID-19. Data came from immunoSEQ multiplex PCR; TCRdb stores just in-frame clones and leaves some out. The sample lists roughly 240,000 clones, about 79% occurring once. The source material was peripheral blood. These receptor sequences come from a man between 40 and 49 years old who had recovered from COVID-19.

This clone has just a few counts. V and J are TRBV15 and TRBJ2-1; tentatively, D is TRBD2 (6 bases). The germline V and J ends were trimmed by 4 bases and 0 bases, with 16 bases remaining between them. There are 17 residues in the CDR3. Germline CDR1 LNHNV, CDR2 YYDKDF (reference sequence). The CDR3 coding sequence is TGTGCCACCAGCACCTCGTCGGGGGACCTCTCCTACAATGAGCAGTTCTTC. Its protein is CATSTSSGDLSYNEQFF.

This clone appeared once. V is TRBV6-4 and J is TRBJ2-3; TRBD1 aligns across 7 bases. Per germline, CDR1 MRHNA and CDR2 SNTAGT. This CDR3 contains 17 residues. Trimming took 2 bases from V and 6 from J; bases not matched to a gene: 14. The CDR3 loop reads CASSDGDRVRIVDTQYF. CDR3 nucleotide sequence: TGTGCCAGCAGTGACGGTGACAGGGTAAGGATAGTTGATACGCAGTATTTT.

The chain carries TRBV25-1 and TRBJ2-5; 11 positions match TRBD1. CDR1 and CDR2 (germline): MGHDK, SYGVNS. The CDR3 runs to 15 residues. Trimming removed 4 bases from V and 7 bases from J; junction bases left unmatched: 8. CDR3 in amino acids: CASSAGQGARGTQYF. The CDR3 bases are TGTGCCAGCAGTGCCGGACAGGGGGCGCGAGGGACCCAGTACTTC.

The chain links TRBV2 to TRBJ2-7, with D perhaps matching TRBD1 (6 bases). Germline values: CDR1 SNHLY, CDR2 FYNNEI. The CDR3 covers 16 residues. The V end lost 3 bases, the J end lost 4 bases, and 19 bases lay between the germline ends. The CDR3, as DNA: TGTGCCAGCAGTGACAGGGGACCCAGGTCGGTTTACGAGCAGTACTTC. It specifies CASSDRGPRSVYEQYF.

This chain connects TRBV6-6 to TRBJ2-7, with 8 bases identical to TRBD2. The CDR3 has 12 amino acids. Germline CDR1 and CDR2: MNHNY and SVGAGI (reference sequence). V lost 6 bases to trimming and J lost 5 bases; unmatched junction nucleotides: 3. This chain's CDR3 is CASSPGGDEQYF. CDR3 sequence (DNA): TGTGCCAGCAGCCCGGGGGGGGACGAGCAGTACTTC.

The chain combines TRBV12-5 with TRBJ1-4; no definite D call. CDR3 length equals 13 residues. Between the trimmed V and J ends, which lost 5 bases and 7 bases, there was a span of 11 bases. Germline CDR1 LGHNT, CDR2 FRNRAP. The CDR3 is CASGPEMSEKLFF. CDR3 sequence (DNA): TGTGCTAGTGGTCCCGAGATGAGTGAAAAACTGTTTTTT.

The V gene is TRBV2, the J gene TRBJ1-3; D is uncertain. The germline CDR1 and CDR2 sequences are SNHLY and FYNNEI. The CDR3 contains 14 residues. Trimming stripped 2 bases from V and 0 bases from J, with 5 bases between. CDR3 loop: CASSEPRSGNTIYF. The CDR3 nucleotides are TGTGCCAGCAGTGAACCCCGCTCTGGAAACACCATATATTTT.